The clone carrying this T cell receptor (beta chain) was counted ten times or more. The data are from a study of neurological immune-mediated disorders. This CDR3 has 16 amino acids. Unmatched junction bases numbered 8, after V lost 4 bases and J lost 0 bases. CDR1 and CDR2 from the germline V gene are SQVTM and ANQGSEA. From the 5' RACE reads, TCRdb called clonotypes with MiXCR, one entry per CDR3 protein. The sample lists about 84,000 distinct CDR3 sequences; 10% to 13% were seen once. This TCR derives from a man aged 40-50 years in good health. Material: PBMCs. The gene calls are TRBV29-1 and TRBJ2-1; 8 positions agree with TRBD1. The CDR3 sequence is CSVVGADRGSYNEQFF. The CDR3 DNA reads TGCAGCGTTGTGGGGGCCGACAGGGGCTCCTACAATGAGCAGTTCTTC.